A single sample gave rise to the 30 T cell receptor beta chains below, sequenced in a study of cytomegalovirus exposure and HLA in healthy donors. Sequencing was performed with immunoSEQ multiplex PCR; in TCRdb, only in-frame clones are kept and a portion is missing. The sample has some 110,000 clones, 70% to 90% seen once. The specimen sequenced was PBMCs. Every receptor here comes from a man aged 18 to 30 in good health and CMV-seropositive.

This clone appeared once. V and J are TRBV2 and TRBJ1-1; D gene uncertain. CDR1 and CDR2 from the germline V gene are SNHLY and FYNNEI. Trimming took off 8 bases at V and 4 bases at J, with 20 bases between the two ends. The CDR3 length is 15 residues. Here the CDR3 reads CASGTLDPEGTEAFF. The CDR3 DNA follows: TGTGCCAGCGGAACTTTGGACCCGGAGGGCACTGAAGCTTTCTTT.

The chain couples TRBV7-2 to TRBJ2-2; 7 positions agree with TRBD2. The V gene end was trimmed by 5 bases and the J gene end by 1 base; junction bases not matched to a gene: 16. The CDR3 runs 19 residues. Germline V gene data show CDR1 as SGHTA and CDR2 as FQGNSA. CDR3 amino acids: CASSRRRAGTRQNTGELFF. The DNA of the CDR3 is TGTGCCAGCAGCCGCCGGCGAGCGGGGACCCGACAGAACACCGGGGAGCTGTTTTTT.

The V call is TRBV6-1, the J call TRBJ2-3; TRBD1 might be the D (5 bases). There are 13 residues in the CDR3. Trimming cost V 6 bases and J 6 bases, with 13 bases left between them. Germline CDR1 is MNHNS and CDR2 is SASEGT. The CDR3 bases are TGTGCCAGCAGGGGAACCGCAGGGGATACGCAGTATTTT. Its translation: CASRGTAGDTQYF.

The CDR3: CASSYRGSGELFF. CDR3 nucleotides: TGTGCCAGCAGTTACAGGGGAAGCGGGGAGCTGTTTTTT. The chain couples TRBV6-6 to TRBJ2-2; possible D gene TRBD1, 5 bases. The germline V gene encodes CDR1 MNHNY and CDR2 SVGAGI (reference sequence). The CDR3 spans 13 residues. Deletions cut 2 bases from V and 7 bases from J, with 8 bases between.

The rearrangement links TRBV2 to TRBJ2-1; TRBD2 agrees at 8 bases. This CDR3 has 17 residues. Germline V lookup: CDR1 SNHLY, CDR2 FYNNEI. V lost 5 bases and J lost 2; bases outside the gene matches: 11. CDR3 protein: CASSTQEAGATYNEQFF. For the CDR3, the DNA is TGTGCCAGCAGTACCCAGGAAGCGGGGGCGACCTACAATGAGCAGTTCTTC.

This chain joins TRBV9 and TRBJ2-2; D call uncertain. The CDR3 is made up of 15 amino acids. Trimming took off 0 bases at V and 5 bases at J, with 11 bases between the two ends. Germline CDR1 reads SGDLS; CDR2 reads YYNGEE. The CDR3 region is CASSVEARGTGELFF. In nucleotides, the CDR3 is TGTGCCAGCAGCGTAGAGGCTAGAGGAACCGGGGAGCTGTTTTTT.

The chain is built from TRBV9 and TRBJ1-1; D is unclear. V was shortened by 4 bases and J by 7 bases, with 8 bases between the two germline ends. This CDR3 has 11 amino acids. Per germline, CDR1 SGDLS and CDR2 YYNGEE. CDR3 in DNA: TGTGCCAGCAGCCTACGGGGTGAAGCTTTCTTT. Translated, it gives CASSLRGEAFF.

This chain links TRBV19 with TRBJ2-3; 11 bases map to TRBD2. This CDR3 contains 17 residues. Germline loops: CDR1 LNHDA, CDR2 SQIVND (reference sequence). After removal of 3 bases from V and 3 bases from J, the junction contained 8 bases not matched to a gene. In DNA form, the CDR3 reads TGTGCCAGTAGTATGATAGCGGGGGGGACAAATACAGATACGCAGTATTTT. Its protein product is CASSMIAGGTNTDTQYF. Together with reference TRBV19 and TRBJ2-3, the CDR3 gives the full variable domain: DGGITQSPKYLFRKEGQNVTLSCEQNLNHDAMYWYRQDPGQGLRLIYYSQIVNDFQKGDIAEGYSVSREKKESFPLTVTSAQKNPTAFYLCASSMIAGGTNTDTQYFGPGTRLTVL.

The chain combines TRBV19 with TRBJ2-7; possibly TRBD1 for D (6 bases). With 4 bases removed from V and 0 bases from J, the gap between germline ends came to 13 bases. Germline V gene lookup returns CDR1 LNHDA and CDR2 SQIVND (reference sequence). The CDR3 is 15 residues long. CDR3 sequence (DNA): TGTGCCAGTAGTAAATACAGGGCCTACTCCTACGAGCAGTACTTC. Translating gives CASSKYRAYSYEQYF.

V gene TRBV5-4 combines with J gene TRBJ2-1; 10 nucleotides align to TRBD2. With V trimmed by 0 bases and J by 4 bases, 10 bases remained unmatched. Per germline, CDR1 SGHNT and CDR2 YYREEE (reference sequence). CDR3 length: 18 amino acids. Here the CDR3 DNA reads TGTGCCAGCAGCTTGGCTAGCGGGGGCCAAAGGGGATACAATGAGCAGTTCTTC. Its protein product is CASSLASGGQRGYNEQFF.

This chain connects TRBV27 to TRBJ2-1; D possibly corresponds to TRBD2 (6 bases). V lost 3 bases and J lost 5, with 17 bases in between. Germline V gene data show CDR1 as MNHEY and CDR2 as SMNVEV (reference sequence). The CDR3 spans 16 residues. DNA for the CDR3: TGTGCCAGCAGTTTTCTCCCGGGCTCGGGGGACAATGAGCAGTTCTTC. Translated, it gives CASSFLPGSGDNEQFF.

The rearrangement joins TRBV5-5 to TRBJ2-2; D is unresolved. Germline CDR1 reads SGHKS; CDR2 reads YYEKEE (reference sequence). Trimming took off 4 bases at V and 2 bases at J, with 15 bases between the two ends. The CDR3 consists of 16 residues. The CDR3 reads CASSRFAGENTGELFF. The DNA for the CDR3 is TGTGCCAGCAGCCGCTTTGCAGGCGAAAACACCGGGGAGCTGTTTTTT.

The rearrangement uses TRBV14 and TRBJ2-3, with 10 bases identical to TRBD1. Germline CDR1 SGHDN, CDR2 FVKESK. The junction had 5 bases not matched to a gene; V was cut back by 4 bases and J by 4 bases. This CDR3 has 15 residues. CDR3 in amino acids: CASSRDRGGSDTQYF. The CDR3 DNA reads TGTGCCAGCAGCCGGGACAGGGGAGGATCAGATACGCAGTATTTT.

This chain joins TRBV7-2 and TRBJ2-7; possibly TRBD1 for D (5 bases). Germline CDR1 and CDR2: SGHTA and FQGNSA. This CDR3 contains 14 residues. Trimming removed 6 bases from V and 4 bases from J, with 16 bases in between. CDR3 in DNA: TGTGCCAGCAGTACCTATCCGACAGAGTACGAGCAGTACTTC. Translation gives CASSTYPTEYEQYF.

The V and J genes are TRBV5-6 and TRBJ2-3; maybe TRBD1 (5 bases). Germline V CDR1 and CDR2: SGHDT, YYEEEE. This CDR3 spans 14 amino acids. V was clipped by 4 bases and J by 6 bases, with 15 bases between them. CDR3 sequence (DNA): TGTGCCAGCAGCCCATTTGGGGCCCCTGATACGCAGTATTTT. As protein: CASSPFGAPDTQYF.

This chain links TRBV28 with TRBJ2-7; 10 positions agree with TRBD1. Germline V CDR1 and CDR2: MDHEN, SYDVKM. The CDR3 has 15 amino acids. V lost 5 bases, J lost 4 bases, and 8 bases stayed unmatched. The CDR3 protein is CASSTPGTGVYEQYF. The CDR3 nucleotides read TGTGCCAGCAGTACACCCGGGACAGGGGTGTACGAGCAGTACTTC. Using reference TRBV28 and TRBJ2-7 for the parts outside the CDR3, the full variable domain is DVKVTQSSRYLVKRTGEKVFLECVQDMDHENMFWYRQDPGLGLRLIYFSYDVKMKEKGDIPEGYSVSREKKERFSLILESASTNQTSMYLCASSTPGTGVYEQYFGPGTRLTVT.

The rearrangement joins TRBV5-6 to TRBJ2-6; D gene ambiguous. The CDR3 totals 15 residues. Deletions cut 3 bases from V and 0 bases from J, with 7 bases between. Germline V gives CDR1 SGHDT, CDR2 YYEEEE. The CDR3 sequence: CASSSPRSGANVLTF. The CDR3 DNA is TGTGCCAGCAGCTCCCCCCGCTCTGGGGCCAACGTCCTGACTTTC.

V usage is TRBV5-6 and J usage is TRBJ2-2; 8 bases match TRBD1. The CDR3 extends over 15 amino acids. Germline-derived CDR1 and CDR2 are SGHDT and YYEEEE. J lost 6 bases, V lost 2 bases, and 6 bases had no gene match. The CDR3 is CASSFDRGLSGELFF. The CDR3 nucleotides are TGTGCCAGCAGCTTCGACAGGGGTCTCTCCGGGGAGCTGTTTTTT.

The chain employs TRBV5-1 and TRBJ2-1; 11 bases are a match to TRBD1. V trimming: 7 bases; J trimming: 9 bases; junction bases outside the gene matches: 24. Germline loops: CDR1 SGHRS, CDR2 YFSETQ. The CDR3 sequence is 19 residues long. The DNA for the CDR3 is TGCGCCAGCGGCTCTTTTGGGATACGGACAGGGGGCCTGGAAGGTGAGCAGTTCTTC. Residues: CASGSFGIRTGGLEGEQFF.

V gene TRBV2 combines with J gene TRBJ1-1; weak D call: TRBD1 (6 bases). Trimming took off 6 bases at V and 0 bases at J, with 14 bases between the two ends. This CDR3 region has 15 residues. Germline V lookup: CDR1 SNHLY, CDR2 FYNNEI. The CDR3 loop is CASRLDRTVNTEAFF. The CDR3 bases are TGTGCCAGCAGGCTAGATAGGACAGTGAACACTGAAGCTTTCTTT.

The J gene is TRBJ2-3, the V gene TRBV28; D is uncertain. Trimming cost V 8 bases and J 2 bases, with 5 bases left between them. The CDR3 consists of 11 residues. Per the germline V gene, CDR1 is MDHEN and CDR2 is SYDVKM. CDR3 DNA sequence: TGTGCCAGCCACAACACAGATACGCAGTATTTT. It encodes CASHNTDTQYF.

This chain connects TRBV7-8 to TRBJ2-7; 7 bases agree with TRBD1. Trimming took 3 bases from V and 7 from J; bases not matched to a gene: 12. The CDR3 spans 15 residues. Germline V gives CDR1 SGHVS, CDR2 FQNEAQ. The CDR3 DNA reads as TGTGCCAGCAGCTTCCAGAGGACAGGCCAGGGGGAGCAGTACTTC. Translation gives CASSFQRTGQGEQYF.

The chain combines TRBV27 with TRBJ2-5, with D possibly matching TRBD2 (7 bases). Germline V gives CDR1 MNHEY, CDR2 SMNVEV (reference sequence). Trimming stripped 3 bases from V and 3 bases from J, with 14 bases between. CDR3 length: 15 residues. The CDR3 nucleotides read TGTGCCAGCAGTTTCCGACGGGGGGCAGAAGAGACCCAGTACTTC. This translates into CASSFRRGAEETQYF.

This CDR3 is CASSQDYQGAGEKLFF. The CDR3 DNA is TGCGCCAGCAGTCAAGATTACCAGGGGGCCGGGGAAAAACTGTTTTTT. The rearrangement links TRBV5-1 to TRBJ1-4; 8 bases line up with TRBD1. The germline V gene has CDR1 SGHRS and CDR2 YFSETQ. Trimming took 5 bases from V and 8 from J; bases not matched to a gene: 14. CDR3 size: 16 residues.

The genes are TRBV5-1 and TRBJ1-4; tentatively, D is TRBD1 (5 bases). The CDR3 covers 15 residues. Looked up from germline, CDR1 is SGHRS and CDR2 is YFSETQ. V gave up 4 bases and J gave up 5 bases, with 15 bases separating them. CDR3 loop: CASSLLGTANEKLFF. The CDR3 DNA reads as TGCGCCAGCAGCCTATTGGGGACTGCGAATGAAAAACTGTTTTTT. Complete variable domain (other parts from reference TRBV5-1 and TRBJ1-4): KAGVTQTPRYLIKTRGQQVTLSCSPISGHRSVSWYQQTPGQGLQFLFEYFSETQRNKGNFPGRFSGRQFSNSRSEMNVSTLELGDSALYLCASSLLGTANEKLFFGSGTQLSVL.

V and J are TRBV7-8 and TRBJ2-7; TRBD2 might be the D (6 bases). V lost 2 bases and J 3 bases, leaving 17 bases between the germline ends. Germline V lookup: CDR1 SGHVS, CDR2 FQNEAQ. This CDR3 spans 16 amino acids. The CDR3 protein is CASSLSGRGRSYEQYF. The CDR3 nucleotides are TGTGCCAGCAGCTTATCGGGGCGGGGCAGGAGCTACGAGCAGTACTTC. Together with reference TRBV7-8 and TRBJ2-7, the CDR3 gives the full variable domain: GAGVSQSPRYKVAKRGQDVALRCDPISGHVSLFWYQQALGQGPEFLTYFQNEAQLDKSGLPSDRFFAERPEGSVSTLKIQRTQQEDSAVYLCASSLSGRGRSYEQYFGPGTRLTVT.

J is TRBJ1-1 and V is TRBV19; weak D call: TRBD1 (5 bases). With 5 bases removed from V and 1 base from J, the gap between germline ends came to 14 bases. Germline V gives CDR1 LNHDA, CDR2 SQIVND (reference sequence). The CDR3 is 15 residues long. CDR3 region: CASSLFGHTNTEAFF. As DNA, the CDR3 is TGTGCCAGTAGTCTATTTGGACACACGAACACTGAAGCTTTCTTT.

The rearrangement uses TRBV23-1 and TRBJ1-5, with 7 bases identical to TRBD1. TRBV23-1 is an open reading frame whose function is uncertain. V lost 2 bases to trimming and J lost 4 bases; unmatched junction nucleotides: 20. CDR3 length: 20 amino acids. The CDR3 sequence is CASSQQTLLRQGSSNQPQHF. DNA of the CDR3: TGCGCCAGCAGTCAACAGACTTTACTTCGACAGGGATCCAGTAATCAGCCCCAGCATTTT.

The rearrangement joins TRBV7-9 to TRBJ1-2; D gene ambiguous. V was trimmed by 1 base and J by 0 bases, leaving 9 bases between them. CDR1 is SEHNR and CDR2 is FQNEAQ in the germline V gene (reference sequence). This CDR3 has 15 amino acids. In DNA, the CDR3 is TGTGCCAGCAGCTTAGTAGCCCTTACTAACTATGGCTACACCTTC. It yields the protein CASSLVALTNYGYTF. The whole variable domain, filled in from reference TRBV7-9 and TRBJ1-2, reads DTGVSQNPRHKITKRGQNVTFRCDPISEHNRLYWYRQTLGQGPEFLTYFQNEAQLEKSRLLSDRFSAERPKGSFSTLEIQRTEQGDSAMYLCASSLVALTNYGYTFGSGTRLTVV.

The chain uses TRBV18 and TRBJ2-5; TRBD2 matches at 8 bases. V trimming: 6 bases; J trimming: 3 bases; junction bases outside the gene matches: 6. The CDR3 extends over 14 amino acids. CDR1 KGHSH and CDR2 LQKENI come from the germline V gene. DNA for the CDR3: TGTGCCAGCTCCCGGGGGGGGAGCAAAGAGACCCAGTACTTC. Amino acids: CASSRGGSKETQYF.